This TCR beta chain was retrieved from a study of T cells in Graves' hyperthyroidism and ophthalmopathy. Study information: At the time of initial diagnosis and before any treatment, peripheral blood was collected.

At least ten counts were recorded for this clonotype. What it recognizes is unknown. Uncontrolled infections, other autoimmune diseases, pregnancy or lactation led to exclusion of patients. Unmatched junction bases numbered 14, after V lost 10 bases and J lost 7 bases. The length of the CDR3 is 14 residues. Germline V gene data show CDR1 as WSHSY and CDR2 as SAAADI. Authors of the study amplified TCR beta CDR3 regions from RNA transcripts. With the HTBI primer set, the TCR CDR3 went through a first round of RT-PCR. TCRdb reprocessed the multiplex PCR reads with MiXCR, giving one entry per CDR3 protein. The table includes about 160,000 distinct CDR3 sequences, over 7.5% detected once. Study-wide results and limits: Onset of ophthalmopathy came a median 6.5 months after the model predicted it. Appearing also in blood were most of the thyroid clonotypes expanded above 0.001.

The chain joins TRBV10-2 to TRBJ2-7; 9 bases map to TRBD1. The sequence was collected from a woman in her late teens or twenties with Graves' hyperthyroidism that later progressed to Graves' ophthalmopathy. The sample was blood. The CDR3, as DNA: TGCGCCACCAAGACTCCGGGACAGGGTGAAGAGCAGTACTTC. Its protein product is CATKTPGQGEEQYF.